What follows is one T cell receptor beta chain and its context. Distinct nucleotide sequences in the sample also encode this CDR3. Methods used by the authors: Reference gene primer amplification gave nucleated cell count estimates. Clones were sequenced by immunoSEQ multiplex PCR, and TCRdb holds only the in-frame ones, with some missing. From that table come the V and J calls and clone size; the DNA was used to work out D and trimming. The data show about 370,000 clones, 80% to 90% seen once. This specimen belongs to a study of blood T cell repertoires in COVID-19. Study-level information: There were acute and convalescent COVID-19 samples, and they came from the United States, Italy and Spain. Sources were T cells, B-cell-depleted T cells, or PBMCs; the material itself was cDNA or gDNA.

The Seattle patients joined while their infection was active and were tracked longitudinally afterward. The V and J ends lost 6 bases and 2 bases respectively, with 10 bases between them. Germline V gives CDR1 SNHLY, CDR2 FYNNEI. The CDR3 is made up of 13 amino acids. This sequence joins TRBV2 and TRBJ2-5; TRBD1 is a possible D gene (5 bases). The clonotype was recovered from a woman in her 30s with COVID-19, enrolled during active disease. Sequencing input: peripheral blood. This CDR3 is CASRLGAQETQYF. CDR3 DNA: TGTGCCAGCAGGTTAGGGGCACAAGAGACCCAGTACTTC. Filled out from reference TRBV2 and TRBJ2-5, the complete variable domain reads EPEVTQTPSHQVTQMGQEVILRCVPISNHLYFYWYRQILGQKVEFLVSFYNNEISEKSEIFDDQFSVERPDGSNFTLKIRSTKLEDSAMYFCASRLGAQETQYFGPGTRLLVL.